The T cell receptor beta chain under discussion was sequenced for a study of cytomegalovirus exposure and HLA in healthy donors (dated by TCRdb to about 2017). Regarding the complete study: According to an earlier analysis of several hundred of the donors, 150 million to 200 million T cells yielded 117 million unique TCR beta sequences and about 300 Gb of sequence data. An early release that covered about 640 HLA-typed donors contained approximately 300 gigabases of sequencing data and roughly 84 million unique TCR sequences. Of the roughly 400 genotyped donors, 65% to 90% fell in the genetic ancestry cluster associated with self-reported Caucasian donors. The study aimed to test whether signatures of past pathogen exposure could be identified by cataloging public T cell receptors. Using immunosequencing, the study profiled T cell repertoires from 550 to 750 subjects and related those repertoires to cytomegalovirus serostatus. A separate validation cohort of roughly 130 different subjects was used in addition to the roughly 620-subject first cohort. High-throughput TCR immunosequencing, statistical association of individual TCRs with disease status, and machine learning were combined to predict cytomegalovirus infection status. A later analysis re-analyzed previously published TCR beta repertoires from 666 donors and added high-resolution HLA genotyping to study TCR occurrence patterns. In the later analysis, no new phenotypic data were used to find candidate immune exposures; instead, reliance was placed on TCR beta sequences and their occurrence across donors. To decide whether each TCR beta V gene segment behaved as functional or pseudogenic, an earlier analysis of 587 of the donors relied on high-throughput TCR beta sequencing. Donor age, sex, ethnicity and CMV serostatus were compiled alongside the repertoire data. A later genetic analysis took genome-wide SNP genotypes for about three fifths of the 666 donors and used that subset as a discovery cohort. Every discovery cohort repertoire had been produced on one sequencing platform. Both class I and class II loci were covered by HLA typing, at four-digit resolution. Typing coverage varied by locus: 629-630 donors for A, B, C, DRB1 and DQB1; approximately 500 for DQA1; over 600 for DPA1; around 490 for DPB1. Because of strong linkage in the cohort, 4 to 6 DR-DQ haplotypes were treated as single units for association and clustering. On average, about 240,000 unique TCR beta nucleotide sequences were sequenced per donor among more than 350 genotyped donors of the cohort, with about 19% of those sequences being non-productive. Results and caveats for the whole study, not just this receptor: Most TCR sequences were seen in very few donors, while some public TCRs were found in many individuals. Because some donors lacked HLA typing at each locus, the association tests relied only on the typed subset. In this cohort, only TCR beta chains were sequenced, and detectable features were limited by the absence of alpha or paired-chain data. Because counts were too low, roughly 18 rarely observed V segments, including chromosome 9 orphons, were left out of the earlier analysis of 500 to 650 of the donors. For the cohort, immune exposure information was limited to CMV serostatus. A cluster of highly shared sequence variants was judged likely to represent a technical artifact of the sequencing pipeline. The study listed 150 to 200 TCR beta chains as associated with cytomegalovirus. In a later analysis, HLA-associated TCR beta chains showed more clonal expansion and lower generation probabilities than non-associated chains that were equally common. In both the original and validation cohorts, the classifier was reported to diagnose cytomegalovirus status with high specificity and sensitivity. Some IMGT-functional V segments, including TRBV6-2 and TRBV6-3, could not be told apart with the 87-base-pair reads, so those segments were excluded. In a later genetic analysis, fewer N-insertions in productive TCRs were reported among donors in an Asian-associated ancestry cluster than the roughly 700-donor mean. According to a later analysis, most CMV-associated TCR beta chains appeared to be HLA-restricted, and the HLA associations seemed to be driven largely by CMV exposure. In vitro tests confirmed that a few of the cytomegalovirus-associated TCR beta chains recognize cytomegalovirus antigens. A further reported finding was that TCR beta sequences accurately predicted the HLA-A and HLA-B alleles for most subjects in the first cohort. In a later analysis, the rate of TCR association differed among HLA loci, with DRB1 alleles having the most associated TCRs and HLA-C alleles having the fewest. Correlated functional status among segregating V segments might reflect linkage disequilibrium, but an unknown experimental factor could not be ruled out. According to a later analysis, parvovirus B19, influenza, CMV and Epstein-Barr virus appeared linked to several top co-occurrence clusters. At a false discovery rate of 0.05, a later analysis linked approximately 18,000 TCR beta sequences to specific HLA alleles. The authors suggested that the approach could potentially be generalized to other disease states and immunological phenotypes. The presence/absence analyses assumed that sequencing depth was roughly uniform across donors, and that assumption may not be true. In a later genetic analysis, a missense DCLRE1C variant was associated with V-gene and J-gene trimming of TCR beta chains, and the association was replicated in an independent cohort. In an earlier analysis of 587 of the donors, most TCR beta V segments were observed in productive rearrangements about 90% or about 30% of the time, broadly matching IMGT annotations. Assigning TCR associations to individual alleles was difficult when HLA alleles, especially DR and DQ, strongly co-occurred.

The cohort was made up of around 720 healthy bone marrow donors. At the time of sampling, all cohort members were nominally healthy, though unrecorded immune exposures were likely present. The donor was CMV seronegative and was included in the group of 352 seronegative cohort members. A peripheral blood sample was collected from each donor, and TCR beta sequencing was performed on peripheral blood mononuclear cells. The Qiagen DNeasy Blood Extraction Kit was used to extract genomic DNA from the blood cell samples. On this clone itself: Its cognate antigen has yet to be identified. No per-base quality is available; no much larger clone lies one base away.

The CDR3 covers 14 residues, taking in both the cysteine and the phenylalanine. The retained sequence is limited to the CDR3, 42 bases, with the frame set at the first base. CDR1 is given as MNHEY and CDR2 as SMNVEV, both from the germline V gene (reference sequence). V loses 2 bases at its end and J loses 6 bases; junction bases beyond the gene matches: 6. The method behind the library was the immunoSEQ multiplex PCR assay. For the multiplex PCR, a mixture combining 60 forward primers for TCR Vbeta segments and 13 reverse primers for TCR Jbeta segments was used. The CDR3 region of rearranged TCR beta genes was amplified from genomic DNA with a multiplex PCR assay. On the Illumina HiSeq System, the amplified TCR beta libraries were sequenced as 87-base-pair reads. In the paper's pipeline: A later analysis tallied about 77 million unique TCR beta chains across the roughly 610 repertoires, and about 10 million of those chains were shared by two or more donors. To remove PCR and sequencing errors, raw reads were error-corrected and collapsed into unique sequences using a nearest-neighbor algorithm that merged closely related sequences. V, D and J gene segments were assigned by aligning CDR3 sequences to IMGT reference sequences. Each retained sequence needed at least a six-nucleotide match to both a V gene segment and a J gene segment. A rearrangement was called productive if the CDR3 had no stop codons and remained in frame with V and J, and every other rearrangement was called non-productive. Following IMGT convention, CDR3 was defined as the stretch from the second conserved V-encoded cysteine up to the conserved J-encoded phenylalanine. The earlier analysis of about 560 of the donors excluded any sequence lacking an unambiguous match to a single V gene segment. An earlier analysis of roughly 590 of the donors called V segments functional above 56.7% productive rearrangements and segregating when the between-donor standard deviation exceeded 5%. A statistical classification framework was built to diagnose cytomegalovirus status from the catalog of TCR beta chain sequences. A later analysis assigned V and J genes by comparing TCR nucleotide sequences with IMGT/GENE-DB human TR gene sequences. A later analysis assigned CDR3 sequences and most-parsimonious VDJ recombination scenarios with the TCRdist pipeline. A later analysis defined each TCR beta chain by its CDR3 amino acid sequence plus V-gene family, and excluded reads lacking a unique V-gene family. In a later analysis, 500 to 700 highly shared, low-generation-probability nucleotide sequences were removed to address suspected cross-contamination and a sequencing artifact. A later analysis calculated a clonal expansion index for each public chain from normalized within-repertoire ranks of inferred template counts. Generation probabilities in a later analysis came from a VDJ recombination model fitted to out-of-frame rearrangements, and those results were checked against IGoR. In a later analysis, hypergeometric tests were used to score TCR-TCR, TCR-HLA and TCR-CMV co-occurrence, with a repertoire-size bias correction applied to TCR pairs. A later analysis estimated false discovery rates by permuting HLA or CMV assignments 20 times. In a later analysis, co-occurring TCRs were grouped with DBSCAN, and TCRdist sequence similarity was added when clustering was performed within HLA-allele-positive subsets. Co-occurrence clustering excluded repertoires with fewer than 30,000 or more than 120,000 public chains, plus five with anomalous nucleotide sharing. TCRdb took over this immuneACCESS table, retaining in-frame rearrangements with V and J assigned. Such tables are incomplete; in checked studies, under half of the missing clones stem from an unresolved V gene, and the remainder is unexplained. That table gives V, J and clone size, and the DNA gave D and trimming. The sample table holds 100,000 to 120,000 clones, of which about 73% were seen once. In total, the top ten clones hold approximately 1.3% of the sample.

This clonotype was sampled from a woman in her thirties in good health and CMV-seronegative. Source material: PBMCs. The chain uses TRBV27 and TRBJ2-7; 8 bases in the junction line up with TRBD1. The CDR3 region: CASSLQGAYSEQYF. Read as DNA, the sequence is TGTGCCAGCAGTTTACAGGGGGCGTACAGCGAGCAGTACTTC.